The source of this T cell receptor (beta chain) is a study of cytomegalovirus exposure and HLA in healthy donors. The study ran its PCR with 60 Vbeta and 13 Jbeta primers. Assay used: immunoSEQ multiplex PCR; TCRdb lists only in-frame clones, some missing. Seen here are about 130,000 clones, 80% observed once, and the top ten hold 1%. Notes on this clone: The antigen is unknown.

Each of the donors was a healthy bone marrow donor. Findings and limits, study-wide: High specificity and sensitivity for cytomegalovirus status were reported for the classifier.

The sequenced sample consisted of PBMCs. The sequence derives from a man in his forties in good health and CMV-seronegative.

The CDR3 sequence is CASSLTYATNEKLFF. The CDR3 nucleotides read TGTGCCAGCAGTCTAACTTATGCAACTAATGAAAAACTGTTTTTT. The V and J genes are TRBV6-5 and TRBJ1-4; D not certain. V was trimmed by 5 bases and J by 0 bases, leaving 10 bases between them. Germline values: CDR1 MNHEY, CDR2 SVGAGI. CDR3 length: 15 residues.